This T cell receptor (beta chain) was profiled in a study of cytomegalovirus exposure and HLA in healthy donors. The V gene's germline CDR1 is MNHEY and CDR2 SMNVEV (reference sequence). The CDR3 runs 16 residues. V lost 3 bases and J lost 5, with 16 bases in between. The study, taken as a whole, reports: Highly shared variants forming one cluster were likely a sequencing artifact. Most TCRs appeared rarely, but some public TCRs recurred in many donors. Within an earlier analysis, most TCR beta V segments proved productive either about 90% or about 30% of the time.

Turning to this clone: As yet, its antigen is unknown.

PCR involved 60 Vbeta and 13 Jbeta primers. The assay was immunoSEQ multiplex PCR, and TCRdb's table has in-frame clones only and misses some. The sample has 120,000 or so clones; approximately 17% are singletons. The sequenced sample was PBMCs. This chain connects TRBV27 to TRBJ2-2; D might be TRBD2 (6 bases). The source of this sequence is a female donor in good health and CMV-seropositive. This chain's CDR3 is CASSFFSFAGTGELFF. The CDR3 bases are TGTGCCAGCAGTTTCTTCTCCTTCGCGGGGACCGGGGAGCTGTTTTTT.